This TCR beta chain was captured in a study of cytomegalovirus exposure and HLA in healthy donors. Study-level results: Rarity marked most TCR sequences, yet some public TCRs occurred in many donors. Links to common viral pathogens appeared, in a later analysis, for several of the most significant clusters. The later analysis indicated that the majority of CMV-associated TCR beta chains appeared HLA-restricted. Most TCR beta V segments were productive about 87% or about 30% of the time in an earlier analysis.

From germline, CDR1 is SGHRS and CDR2 YFSETQ. The junction had 4 bases not matched to a gene; V was cut back by 2 bases and J by 3 bases. This CDR3 is built from 14 residues. Primers: 60 Vbeta forward and 13 Jbeta reverse. Only in-frame clones appear in the TCRdb table, and some are missing; sequencing was by immunoSEQ multiplex PCR. The sample contains 90,000 to 120,000 clones, roughly 70% of which appear only once. For this clone: Its antigen is currently unknown.

Sequencing was carried out using PBMCs. This TCR was recovered from a woman aged 40 to 49 in good health and CMV-seropositive. The V gene is TRBV5-1, the J gene TRBJ2-7, with 8 bases that match TRBD2. DNA for the CDR3: TGCGCCAGCAGCTTTAGCGGGGATAACTACGAGCAGTACTTC. Residues: CASSFSGDNYEQYF.